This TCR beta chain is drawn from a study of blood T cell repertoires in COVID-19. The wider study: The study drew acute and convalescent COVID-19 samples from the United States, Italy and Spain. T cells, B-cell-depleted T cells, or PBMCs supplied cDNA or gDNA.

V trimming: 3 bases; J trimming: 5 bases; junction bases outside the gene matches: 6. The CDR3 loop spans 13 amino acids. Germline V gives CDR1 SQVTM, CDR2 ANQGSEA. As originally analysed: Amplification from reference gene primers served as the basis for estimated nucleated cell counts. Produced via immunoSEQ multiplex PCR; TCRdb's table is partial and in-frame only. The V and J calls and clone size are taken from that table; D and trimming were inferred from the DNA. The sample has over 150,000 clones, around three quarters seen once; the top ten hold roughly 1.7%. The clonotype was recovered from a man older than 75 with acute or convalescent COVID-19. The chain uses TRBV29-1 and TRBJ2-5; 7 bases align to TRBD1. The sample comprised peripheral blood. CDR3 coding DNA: TGCAGCGTTGATAAGGGGGCTCGGGAGACCCAGTACTTC. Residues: CSVDKGARETQYF.